The present entry profiles one T cell receptor beta chain with its context. What it binds is unknown. This entry is derived from a study of response to subunit inactivated influenza vaccine. Study-level points and caveats: Authors suggested that a seasonal influenza vaccination recruits few new T cells each time.

The CDR3 runs 14 residues. Germline lookup yields CDR1 MGHDK and CDR2 SYGVNS. Trimming shortened V by 6 bases and J by 4 bases, and 13 bases separated the two germline ends. One entry per CDR3 protein, called by TCRdb with MiXCR from the RT-PCR reads. The repertoire consists of 150,000 or so distinct CDR3 sequences, with over 8.5% occurring once and the leading ten covering roughly a third. The sequence was obtained from a man between 45 and 75 years old who received an inactivated influenza vaccine. The starting material was CD8+ T cells sorted from PBMCs, obtained less than 30 months after vaccination. V is TRBV25-1 and J is TRBJ1-3; D perhaps matches TRBD1 (5 bases). In DNA, the CDR3 is TGTGCCAGCAGCCGGGGGGGTCAGGGAAACACCATATATTTT. Protein: CASSRGGQGNTIYF.